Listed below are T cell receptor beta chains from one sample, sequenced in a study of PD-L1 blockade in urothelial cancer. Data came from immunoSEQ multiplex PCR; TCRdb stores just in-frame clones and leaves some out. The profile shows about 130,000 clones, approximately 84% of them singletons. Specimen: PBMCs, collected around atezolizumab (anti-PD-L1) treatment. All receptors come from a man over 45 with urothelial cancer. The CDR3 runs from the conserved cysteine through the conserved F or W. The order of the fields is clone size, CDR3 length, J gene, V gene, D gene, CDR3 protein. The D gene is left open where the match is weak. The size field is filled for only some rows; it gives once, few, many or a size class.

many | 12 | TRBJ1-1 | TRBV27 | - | CASAQGNTEAFF
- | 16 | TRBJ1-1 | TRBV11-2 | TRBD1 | CASSSYGQGRGTEAFF
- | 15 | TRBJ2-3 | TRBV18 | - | CASSPSVSSTDTQYF
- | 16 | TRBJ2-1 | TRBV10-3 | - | CAISPAGDLSYNEQFF
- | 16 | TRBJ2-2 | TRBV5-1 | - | CASQPRGAANTGELFF
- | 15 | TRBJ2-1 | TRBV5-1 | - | CASSLGRQTYNEQFF
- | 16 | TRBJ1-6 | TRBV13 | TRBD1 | CASSLRGQGVRSPLHF
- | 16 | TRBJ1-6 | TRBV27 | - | CASSRDTGSYNSPLHF
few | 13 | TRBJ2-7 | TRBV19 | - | CASSISRDYEQYF
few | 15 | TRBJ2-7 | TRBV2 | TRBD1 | CASSESRTGAYEQYF
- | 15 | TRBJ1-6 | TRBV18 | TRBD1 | CASSPRDSHNSPLHF
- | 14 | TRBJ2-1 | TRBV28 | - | CASREALDYNEQFF
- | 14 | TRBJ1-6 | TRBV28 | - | CASSTGDYNSPLHF
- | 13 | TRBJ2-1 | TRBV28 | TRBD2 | CASIAGVNNEQFF
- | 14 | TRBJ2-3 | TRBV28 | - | CASSLGGGTDTQYF
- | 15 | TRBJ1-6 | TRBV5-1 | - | CASSLGKEGASPLHF
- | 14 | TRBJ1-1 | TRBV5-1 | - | CASSLAGGNTEAFF
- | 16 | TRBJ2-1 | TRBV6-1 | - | CASSASLAATYNEQFF
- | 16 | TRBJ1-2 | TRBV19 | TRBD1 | CASSIGGQAINYGYTF
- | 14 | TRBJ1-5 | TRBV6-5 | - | CASSYSGGNQPQHF
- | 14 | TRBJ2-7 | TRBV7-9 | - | CASSFGGNPYEQYF
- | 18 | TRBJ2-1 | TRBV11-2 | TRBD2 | CASSAGASGRREDNEQFF
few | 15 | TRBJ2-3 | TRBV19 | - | CASKRLSSRADTQYF
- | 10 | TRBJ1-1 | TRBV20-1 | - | CSARDIQAFF
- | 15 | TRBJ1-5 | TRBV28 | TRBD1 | CASSLQGAGVQPQHF
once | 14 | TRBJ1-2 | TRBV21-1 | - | CASSPTSSSYGYTF
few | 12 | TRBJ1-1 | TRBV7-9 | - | CASSYLGSEAFF
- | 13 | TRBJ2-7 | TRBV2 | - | CASSVLESYEQYF
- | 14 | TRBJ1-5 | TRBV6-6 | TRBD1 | CASSDDRANQPQHF
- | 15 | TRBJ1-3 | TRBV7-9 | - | CASSFEIIAGNTIYF
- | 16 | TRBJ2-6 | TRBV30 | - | CARTPGRTSGANVLTF
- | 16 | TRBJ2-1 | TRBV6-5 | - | CASSSQPGTYYNEQFF
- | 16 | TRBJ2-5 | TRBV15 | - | CATSRDRSVGGETQYF
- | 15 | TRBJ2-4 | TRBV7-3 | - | CASSPGGGVTNIQYF
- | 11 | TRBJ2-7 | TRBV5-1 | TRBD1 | CASRTGDEQYF
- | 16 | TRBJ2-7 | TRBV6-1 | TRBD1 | CASSKARQGRGYEQYF
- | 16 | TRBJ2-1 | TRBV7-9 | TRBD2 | CASSHRTSDSYNEQFF
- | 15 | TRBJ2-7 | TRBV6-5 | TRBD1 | CASSHRDRGSYEQYF
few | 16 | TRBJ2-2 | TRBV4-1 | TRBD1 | CASSQVPGQGAGELFF
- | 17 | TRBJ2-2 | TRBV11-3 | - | CASSLANLRDSTGELFF
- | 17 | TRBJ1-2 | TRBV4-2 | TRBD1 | CASSQDGTGGNNYGYTF
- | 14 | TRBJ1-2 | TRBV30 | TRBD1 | CAWRRTGTSYGYTF
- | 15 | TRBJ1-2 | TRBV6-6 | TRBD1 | CASTAGRGSNYGYTF
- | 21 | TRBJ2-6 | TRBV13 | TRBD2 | CASEGQLGTSGRSPGANVLTF
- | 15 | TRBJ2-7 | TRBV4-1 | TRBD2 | CASRSGTSILYEQYF